This is a list of T cell receptor beta chains from one sample in a study of Graves' ophthalmopathy and Graves' hyperthyroidism. MiXCR, run by TCRdb on the multiplex PCR reads, gives a single entry per CDR3 protein. The sample gives 1 million to 1.3 million distinct CDR3 sequences, less than 45% of which show up once; around 10% is in the top ten. Sequences were obtained from peripheral blood or thyroid tissue (not recorded which). Receptor source: an adult man with Graves' hyperthyroidism. The CDR3 runs from the conserved cysteine through the conserved F or W. Fields, in order: V gene, clone size, D gene, J gene, CDR3 protein, CDR3 DNA. The D gene is left open where the match is weak. Clone size is shown for a subset of rows, as once, few, many or a class of expanded clone.

>TRBV15|once|TRBD1|TRBJ1-5
CATSSLGQGGYQPQHF
TGTGCCACCAGCAGCTTGGGACAGGGGGGGTATCAGCCCCAGCATTTT
>TRBV19|many|TRBD1|TRBJ1-1
CASIRDRAGTEAFF
TGTGCCAGTATCCGGGACAGGGCAGGCACTGAAGCTTTCTTT
>TRBV20-1|NA|TRBD1|TRBJ1-5
CSAPRTGGTEPQHF
TGCAGTGCACCCCGGACAGGGGGCACCGAGCCCCAGCATTTT
>TRBV12-3/TRBV12-4|few|TRBD1|TRBJ2-6
CASSPWTGPSGANVLTF
TGTGCCAGCAGTCCTTGGACAGGGCCCTCTGGGGCCAACGTCCTGACTTTC
>TRBV29-1|many|NA|TRBJ1-1
CSVGLSAGEAFF
TGCAGCGTTGGTCTCAGCGCTGGGGAAGCTTTCTTT
>TRBV9|NA|TRBD2|TRBJ2-5
CACSVGLAGETQYF
TGTGCCTGCAGCGTGGGCCTAGCGGGAGAGACCCAGTACTTC
>TRBV5-6|NA|NA|TRBJ2-7
CASSFLYRGESTYEQYF
TGTGCCAGCAGCTTTTTGTATCGGGGAGAGAGTACCTACGAGCAGTACTTC
>TRBV7-9|NA|TRBD1|TRBJ2-7
CASSLPRGRGSYEQYF
TGTGCCAGCAGCTTACCCAGGGGGCGCGGTAGTTACGAGCAGTACTTC
>TRBV10-3|NA|NA|TRBJ1-4
CALQAYEKLFF
TGTGCCTTACAGGCATACGAAAAACTGTTTTTT
>TRBV15|NA|TRBD1|TRBJ1-6
CATSRVGTARNSPLHF
TGTGCCACCAGCAGAGTGGGGACAGCCCGGAATTCACCCCTCCACTTT
>TRBV29-1|NA|TRBD1|TRBJ2-1
CSVSGTGSVNEQFF
TGCAGCGTTAGCGGGACAGGGTCGGTCAATGAGCAGTTCTTC
>TRBV19|many|NA|TRBJ1-5
CATLPEPNLNQPQHF
TGTGCCACCCTTCCCGAACCAAACCTCAATCAGCCCCAGCATTTT
>TRBV5-6|few|TRBD1|TRBJ2-6
CASGQVSGANVLIF
TGTGCCAGCGGACAGGTATCTGGGGCCAACGTCCTGATTTTC
>TRBV29-1|many|NA|TRBJ1-5
CSVADSKSNQPQHF
TGCAGCGTTGCCGACAGCAAGAGCAATCAGCCCCAGCATTTT
>TRBV7-9|many|NA|TRBJ2-7
CASSPPIGQGESYEQYF
TGTGCCAGCAGCCCGCCTATCGGGCAGGGAGAGTCCTACGAGCAGTACTTC
>TRBV7-9|NA|NA|TRBJ1-6
CASRWGSSYNSPLHF
TGTGCCAGCAGGTGGGGTAGCTCCTATAATTCACCCCTCCACTTT
>TRBV4-1|NA|NA|TRBJ2-7
CASSQEAGAREQYF
TGCGCCAGCAGCCAAGAGGCAGGGGCAAGAGAGCAGTACTTC
>TRBV5-1|few|NA|TRBJ1-2
CASSFSSGDDGYTF
TGCGCCAGCAGCTTCAGTAGCGGTGACGATGGCTACACCTTC
>TRBV7-2|many|NA|TRBJ1-4
CASTRAREKLFF
TGTGCCAGCACCAGGGCGCGGGAAAAACTGTTTTTT
>TRBV9|many|TRBD1|TRBJ1-4
CASSAGQQATNEKLFF
TGTGCCAGCAGCGCGGGACAGCAAGCAACTAATGAAAAACTGTTTTTT
>TRBV6-5|few|TRBD1|TRBJ1-5
CASSYSSRGLGQPQHF
TGTGCCAGCAGTTACTCGAGCAGGGGGCTAGGTCAGCCCCAGCATTTT
>TRBV19|NA|NA|TRBJ2-2
CASSNVVTATNTGELFF
TGTGCCAGTAGTAACGTCGTGACAGCCACGAACACCGGGGAGCTGTTTTTT
>TRBV12-3/TRBV12-4|many|TRBD1|TRBJ1-5
CASSFTGDGPQHF
TGTGCCAGCAGCTTTACAGGGGATGGGCCCCAGCATTTT
>TRBV7-2|once|NA|TRBJ2-7
CASSVARTGTYEQYF
TGTGCCAGCAGCGTCGCCCGGACGGGAACCTACGAGCAGTACTTC
>TRBV9|NA|NA|TRBJ2-2
CASSVTGSRYTGELFF
TGTGCCAGCAGCGTAACGGGGTCGCGGTACACCGGGGAGCTGTTTTTT
>TRBV9|many|NA|TRBJ1-6
CASKGSQGGSPLHF
TGTGCCAGCAAGGGCAGCCAGGGAGGATCACCCCTCCACTTT
>TRBV5-1|NA|NA|TRBJ1-6
CASSLRGHSYNSPLHF
TGCGCCAGCAGCTTGCGGGGACACTCCTATAATTCACCCCTCCACTTT
>TRBV11-2|NA|TRBD2|TRBJ2-2
CASSSTSGYTGELFF
TGTGCCAGCAGCTCGACTAGCGGATACACCGGGGAGCTGTTTTTT
>TRBV13|NA|TRBD1|TRBJ2-5
CASSGDRGFPQETQYF
TGTGCCAGCAGCGGGGACAGGGGGTTTCCTCAAGAGACCCAGTACTTC
>TRBV12-3/TRBV12-4|once|TRBD1|TRBJ2-2
CASRDRVGTGELFF
TGTGCCAGCAGAGACAGGGTCGGCACCGGGGAGCTGTTTTTT
>TRBV27|NA|TRBD1|TRBJ1-2
CASSFDRGGSVGYTF
TGTGCCAGCAGCTTCGACAGGGGAGGCTCCGTTGGCTACACCTTC
>TRBV3-1|NA|NA|TRBJ2-5
CASSLTDETQYF
TGTGCCAGCAGCCTTACGGATGAGACCCAGTACTTC
>TRBV20-1|few|TRBD1|TRBJ2-7
CSARDREDYEQYF
TGCAGTGCTCGGGACAGGGAAGACTACGAGCAGTACTTC
>TRBV7-9|few|TRBD1|TRBJ2-5
CASSVRQGRETQYF
TGTGCCAGCAGCGTCAGACAGGGGAGAGAGACCCAGTACTTC
>TRBV5-6|many|NA|TRBJ1-6
CASSDPAVNSPLHF
TGTGCCAGCAGCGACCCTGCCGTGAATTCACCCCTCCACTTT
>TRBV19|NA|NA|TRBJ1-5
CASSNHDQPQHF
TGTGCCAGTAGTAACCATGATCAGCCCCAGCATTTT
>TRBV12-3/TRBV12-4|NA|NA|TRBJ1-1
CAGSSTGFTEAFF
TGTGCCGGCAGTTCGACAGGTTTCACTGAAGCTTTCTTT
>TRBV20-1|NA|NA|TRBJ2-7
CSAIVGLFYEQYF
TGCAGTGCTATAGTCGGGCTATTCTACGAGCAGTACTTC
>TRBV5-6|few|NA|TRBJ1-4
CASSSPFGANEKLFF
TGTGCCAGCAGCTCACCATTCGGAGCTAATGAAAAACTGTTTTTT
>TRBV7-2|once|NA|TRBJ2-2
CASSPRVDFTGELFF
TGTGCCAGCAGCCCTAGAGTAGATTTCACCGGGGAGCTGTTTTTT
>TRBV9|many|TRBD2|TRBJ2-6
CASSLAGASGANVLTF
TGTGCCAGCTCTTTAGCGGGAGCGTCTGGGGCCAACGTCCTGACTTTC
>TRBV10-2|NA|NA|TRBJ1-5
CASSEPGAGNQPQHF
TGCGCCAGCAGTGAGCCAGGGGCTGGGAATCAGCCCCAGCATTTT
>TRBV6-1|once|NA|TRBJ2-7
CASRGIPRTYEQYF
TGTGCCAGCAGAGGAATCCCGAGAACCTACGAGCAGTACTTC
>TRBV6-2/TRBV6-3|few|NA|TRBJ1-5
CASSYINSNQPQHF
TGTGCCAGCAGTTACATAAATAGCAATCAGCCCCAGCATTTT
>TRBV25-1|NA|NA|TRBJ1-6
CASGGGRGNSPLHF
TGTGCCAGCGGGGGAGGACGGGGGAACTCACCCCTCCACTTT
>TRBV27|NA|NA|TRBJ1-6
CASSGQPYNSPLHF
TGTGCCAGCTCCGGACAGCCTTATAATTCACCCCTCCACTTT